One T cell receptor beta chain is described in this entry. This record belongs to a study of blood T cell repertoires in COVID-19. Study summary: T cells, B-cell-depleted T cells, or PBMCs provided the cDNA or gDNA that served as material.

Original methodology: Counts of nucleated cells, estimated from reference gene primer amplification, were obtained. Generated by immunoSEQ multiplex PCR, the TCRdb table keeps only in-frame clones and is missing some. D and trimming were read from the DNA, whereas the V and J calls and clone size are those reported in that table. The sample carries about 39,000 clones, more than 75% recorded once. The sample taken for sequencing was peripheral blood. This TCR derives from a man in his 70s with active or convalescent COVID-19.

CDR3 nucleotide sequence: TGTGCCAGCAGTGAAGAACAGGGTTGGGATCAGCCCCAGCATTTT. It codes for CASSEEQGWDQPQHF. The J gene is TRBJ1-5, the V gene TRBV6-1; D may be TRBD1 (6 bases). Trimming took off 1 base at V and 5 bases at J, with 12 bases between the two ends. This CDR3 has 15 residues. In germline, CDR1 is MNHNS, CDR2 SASEGT.